Listed below are T cell receptor beta chains from one sample, sequenced in a study of post-analysis software for immune sequencing data. MiXCR was run by TCRdb on the PCR reads, yielding one entry per CDR3 protein. The repertoire holds about 760,000 distinct CDR3 sequences, with roughly 27% as singletons. Material: blood. These receptors all stem from a girl under 18 with multiple sclerosis. Both conserved end residues are part of each CDR3. A D gene is named only where the DNA matches it firmly.

J gene: TRBJ2-3; D gene: .; V gene: TRBV28; CDR3 protein: CASSFSRGGTDTQYF
J gene: TRBJ2-7; D gene: TRBD2; V gene: TRBV9; CDR3 protein: CASSGGGTIYNEQYF
J gene: TRBJ2-7; D gene: .; V gene: TRBV5-6; CDR3 protein: CASSLVPLYEQYF
J gene: TRBJ1-4; D gene: TRBD1; V gene: TRBV4-1; CDR3 protein: CASSHLSGGYVTNEKLFF
J gene: TRBJ2-5; D gene: TRBD1; V gene: TRBV3-1; CDR3 protein: CASSLNWDRQKGQETQYF
J gene: TRBJ2-3; D gene: .; V gene: TRBV28; CDR3 protein: CALNRIQERTDTQYF
J gene: TRBJ1-2; D gene: .; V gene: TRBV7-8; CDR3 protein: CASSLDRARGYTF
J gene: TRBJ2-4; D gene: .; V gene: TRBV10-3; CDR3 protein: CTISGSLDRSKNIQYF
J gene: TRBJ2-7; D gene: .; V gene: TRBV28; CDR3 protein: CASRTLGPPAYEQYF
J gene: TRBJ2-6; D gene: TRBD1; V gene: TRBV28; CDR3 protein: CASSPGTGGFGANVLTF
J gene: TRBJ2-1; D gene: TRBD2; V gene: TRBV20-1; CDR3 protein: CSARKGTSSHNEQFF
J gene: TRBJ2-7; D gene: .; V gene: TRBV7-2; CDR3 protein: CASSLTPRFYEQYF
J gene: TRBJ2-1; D gene: TRBD2; V gene: TRBV6-5; CDR3 protein: CASSYFRGLAGGLYNEQFF
J gene: TRBJ2-4; D gene: .; V gene: TRBV4-1; CDR3 protein: CASSQVGNLAKNIQYF
J gene: TRBJ1-5; D gene: .; V gene: TRBV20-1; CDR3 protein: CSAGTYYNQPQHF
J gene: TRBJ2-7; D gene: TRBD2; V gene: TRBV29-1; CDR3 protein: CSVAFPGRAYEQYF
J gene: TRBJ2-1; D gene: TRBD1; V gene: TRBV6-2/TRBV6-3; CDR3 protein: CASSSFGQGRSTYNEQFF
J gene: TRBJ2-1; D gene: TRBD2; V gene: TRBV4-1; CDR3 protein: CASSQAARDYLFF
J gene: TRBJ1-1; D gene: TRBD1; V gene: TRBV4-1; CDR3 protein: CASGLRQGEAFF
J gene: TRBJ2-3; D gene: .; V gene: TRBV2; CDR3 protein: CASSEQSGRGPDTQYF
J gene: TRBJ2-5; D gene: .; V gene: TRBV9; CDR3 protein: CASSVGVGEGTQYF
J gene: TRBJ2-3; D gene: TRBD2; V gene: TRBV20-1; CDR3 protein: CSAREASGSPDTQYF
J gene: TRBJ1-4; D gene: .; V gene: TRBV20-1; CDR3 protein: CSARTWGAANEKLFF
J gene: TRBJ2-2; D gene: .; V gene: TRBV6-6; CDR3 protein: CASRDSSNTGELFF
J gene: TRBJ2-1; D gene: .; V gene: TRBV5-5; CDR3 protein: CASSPIGGGSYNEQFF
J gene: TRBJ1-2; D gene: TRBD1; V gene: TRBV5-1; CDR3 protein: CASGQGAANYGYTF
J gene: TRBJ2-3; D gene: .; V gene: TRBV20-1; CDR3 protein: CSFRDRYTDTQYF
J gene: TRBJ2-1; D gene: TRBD1; V gene: TRBV28; CDR3 protein: CASSSSGTGRDEQFF
J gene: TRBJ2-3; D gene: .; V gene: TRBV6-6; CDR3 protein: CASSYRVSGDTQYF
J gene: TRBJ1-2; D gene: .; V gene: TRBV14; CDR3 protein: CASSQDLSKGYTF
J gene: TRBJ1-1; D gene: TRBD1; V gene: TRBV29-1; CDR3 protein: CSVWTGPGNTEAFF
J gene: TRBJ2-7; D gene: TRBD2; V gene: TRBV11-2; CDR3 protein: CASSFFSGGESSHEQYF
J gene: TRBJ2-3; D gene: .; V gene: TRBV7-9; CDR3 protein: CASSLVRDRQGSDTQYF
J gene: TRBJ1-2; D gene: .; V gene: TRBV7-9; CDR3 protein: CASSLGAPGPNYGYTF
J gene: TRBJ1-1; D gene: .; V gene: TRBV11-1; CDR3 protein: CASSQGGGMSTEAFF
J gene: TRBJ2-7; D gene: .; V gene: TRBV20-1; CDR3 protein: CSAQLPSYEQYF
J gene: TRBJ2-1; D gene: TRBD2; V gene: TRBV20-1; CDR3 protein: CSARDWGRANNEQFF
J gene: TRBJ1-5; D gene: .; V gene: TRBV28; CDR3 protein: CASSSPSPRRNQPQHF
J gene: TRBJ2-3; D gene: .; V gene: TRBV6-2/TRBV6-3; CDR3 protein: CTSGLQGTDTQYF
J gene: TRBJ2-1; D gene: TRBD2; V gene: TRBV28; CDR3 protein: CASSGAPGTSGSLRQNEQFF
J gene: TRBJ2-7; D gene: .; V gene: TRBV4-1; CDR3 protein: CASSHRAGFEQYF
J gene: TRBJ1-2; D gene: TRBD1; V gene: TRBV9; CDR3 protein: CASSELGQGNYGYTF
J gene: TRBJ1-1; D gene: .; V gene: TRBV6-1; CDR3 protein: CASSESFAGYNTEAFF
J gene: TRBJ2-7; D gene: .; V gene: TRBV27; CDR3 protein: CASGFMAGYYEQYF
J gene: TRBJ1-2; D gene: .; V gene: TRBV29-1; CDR3 protein: CSAGTGVNYGYTF
J gene: TRBJ1-6; D gene: TRBD1; V gene: TRBV2; CDR3 protein: CASRERTGAVNSPLHF
J gene: TRBJ1-5; D gene: .; V gene: TRBV5-1; CDR3 protein: CASSFEGFSNQPQHF
J gene: TRBJ2-3; D gene: .; V gene: TRBV5-1; CDR3 protein: CASSWSWGGEGTQYF
J gene: TRBJ1-6; D gene: .; V gene: TRBV15; CDR3 protein: CATSSPTRSYQSPLHF
J gene: TRBJ1-1; D gene: TRBD1; V gene: TRBV12-3/TRBV12-4; CDR3 protein: CASSPSSTGSMNTEAFF
J gene: TRBJ1-1; D gene: TRBD1; V gene: TRBV19; CDR3 protein: CASSTGQLMNTEAFF
J gene: TRBJ1-2; D gene: .; V gene: TRBV12-3/TRBV12-4; CDR3 protein: CASSLRRSYYGYTF
J gene: TRBJ2-3; D gene: .; V gene: TRBV10-2; CDR3 protein: CASSESGGLSTDTQYF
J gene: TRBJ2-1; D gene: .; V gene: TRBV28; CDR3 protein: CASSVGGVFQFF
J gene: TRBJ2-3; D gene: TRBD1; V gene: TRBV10-3; CDR3 protein: CAISDIGGGHLDTQYF
J gene: TRBJ1-5; D gene: .; V gene: TRBV5-6; CDR3 protein: CASRRWGRSNQPQHF